This TCR beta chain was identified in a study of T cells in Graves' hyperthyroidism and ophthalmopathy. Regarding the study as a whole: A 13 V-J model separated ophthalmopathy from stable hyperthyroidism. Within blood appeared most thyroid clonotypes that had expanded above 0.001.

As for this clonotype: As yet, its antigen is unknown. One end of the junction does not line up with germline, which may come from a read error.

The CDR3 contains 13 residues. Germline loops: CDR1 SGDLS, CDR2 YYNGEE. Patients aged 18 to 65 with hyperthyroidism were newly diagnosed, with duration under 2 months. Thyroid ultrasound and orbital computed tomography, with clinical symptoms and serum thyroxine and TRAb, informed diagnoses. Using RNA transcripts as the source, TCR beta CDR3 regions were amplified. Using the HTBI primer set, a first-round RT-PCR was run on the TCR CDR3. MiXCR was run by TCRdb on the multiplex PCR reads, yielding one entry per CDR3 protein. In the table there are 550,000 to 850,000 distinct CDR3 sequences, about 19% of which are singletons.

The V and J genes are TRBV9 and TRBJ2-5, with D unresolved. This clonotype originated in a woman in her fifties or sixties with Graves' hyperthyroidism that later progressed to Graves' ophthalmopathy. The material sequenced was blood. The CDR3 sequence is CAGSRYTEETQYF. The CDR3 bases are TGTGCCGGCAGCCGGTACACCGAAGAGACCCAGTACTTC.